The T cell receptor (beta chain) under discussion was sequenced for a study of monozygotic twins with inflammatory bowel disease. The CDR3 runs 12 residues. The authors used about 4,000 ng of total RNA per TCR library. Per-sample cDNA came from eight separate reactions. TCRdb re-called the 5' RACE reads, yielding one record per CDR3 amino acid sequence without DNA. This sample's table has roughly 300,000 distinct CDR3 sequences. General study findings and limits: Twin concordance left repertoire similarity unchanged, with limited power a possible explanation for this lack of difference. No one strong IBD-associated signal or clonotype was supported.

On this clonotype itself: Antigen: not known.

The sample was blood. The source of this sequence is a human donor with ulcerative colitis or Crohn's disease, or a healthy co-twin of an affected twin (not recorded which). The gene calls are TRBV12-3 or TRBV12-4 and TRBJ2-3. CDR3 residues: CASSENSDTQYF.